This T cell receptor beta chain originates from a study of stem cell transplantation in POMP-related autoinflammatory disease. Study details: Defective thymoproteasomes were hypothesized to impair CD8+ T-cell positive selection. CD8+ T cells were low and CD4+ cells naive-skewed before transplant. Broader study findings: Unique TRB V-J gene pairings were limited in number in patients with PRAID. PRAID patients trended toward lower TRB diversity and higher clonality in all analyzed T-cell subsets.

Germline CDR1 and CDR2: MNHEY and SVGAGI. V was clipped by 6 bases and J by 11 bases, with 19 bases between them. CDR3 size: 13 residues. Clones were sequenced by immunoSEQ multiplex PCR, and TCRdb holds only the in-frame ones, with some missing. This sample has roughly 9,100 clones, with approximately 91% found just once. As for this clone: The antigen is undetermined.

PRAID combined immunodeficiency and autoinflammation. The origin of this receptor is a human donor with POMP-related autoinflammation and immune dysregulation (PRAID). Sequenced here: CD8+ T cells from PBMCs, sampled before stem cell transplantation. This sequence joins TRBV6-5 and TRBJ1-1, with D possibly TRBD1 on 5 matching bases. CDR3 sequence: CASSYDPYAGAFF. CDR3 nucleotide sequence: TGTGCCAGCAGCTATGACCCCTACGCAGGGGCTTTCTTT.